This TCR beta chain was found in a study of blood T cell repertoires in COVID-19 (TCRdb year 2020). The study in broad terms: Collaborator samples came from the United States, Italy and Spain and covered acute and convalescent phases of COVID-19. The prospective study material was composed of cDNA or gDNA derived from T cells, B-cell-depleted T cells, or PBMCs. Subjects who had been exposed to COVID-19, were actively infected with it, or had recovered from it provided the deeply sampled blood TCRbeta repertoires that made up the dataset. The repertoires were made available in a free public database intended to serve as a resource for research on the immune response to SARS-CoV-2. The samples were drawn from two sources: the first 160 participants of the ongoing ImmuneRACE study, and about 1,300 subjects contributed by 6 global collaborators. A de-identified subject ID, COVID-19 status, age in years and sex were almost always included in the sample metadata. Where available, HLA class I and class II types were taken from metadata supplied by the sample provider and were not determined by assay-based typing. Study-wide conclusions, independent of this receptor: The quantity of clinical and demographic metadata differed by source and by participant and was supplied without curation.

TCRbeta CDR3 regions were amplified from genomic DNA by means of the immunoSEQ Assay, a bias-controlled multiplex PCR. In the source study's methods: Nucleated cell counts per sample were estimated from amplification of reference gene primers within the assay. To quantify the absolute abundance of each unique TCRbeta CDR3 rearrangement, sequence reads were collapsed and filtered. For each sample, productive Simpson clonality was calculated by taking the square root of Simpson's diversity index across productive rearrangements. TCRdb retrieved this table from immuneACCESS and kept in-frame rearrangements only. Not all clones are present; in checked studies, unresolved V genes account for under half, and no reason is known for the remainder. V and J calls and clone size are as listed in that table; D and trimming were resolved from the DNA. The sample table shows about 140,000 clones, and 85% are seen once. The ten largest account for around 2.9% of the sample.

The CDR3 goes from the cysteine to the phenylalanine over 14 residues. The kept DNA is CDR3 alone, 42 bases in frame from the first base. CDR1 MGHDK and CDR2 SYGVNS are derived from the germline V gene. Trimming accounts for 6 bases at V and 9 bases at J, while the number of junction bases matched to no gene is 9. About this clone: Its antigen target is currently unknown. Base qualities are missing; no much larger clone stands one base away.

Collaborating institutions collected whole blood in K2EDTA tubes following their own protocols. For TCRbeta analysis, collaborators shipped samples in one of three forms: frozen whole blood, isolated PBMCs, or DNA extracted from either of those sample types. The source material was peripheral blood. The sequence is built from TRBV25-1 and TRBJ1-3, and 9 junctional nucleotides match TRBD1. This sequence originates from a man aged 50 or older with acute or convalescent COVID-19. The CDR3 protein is CASRAQGAVSTIYF. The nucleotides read TGTGCCAGCAGAGCACAGGGGGCCGTGAGCACCATATATTTT.